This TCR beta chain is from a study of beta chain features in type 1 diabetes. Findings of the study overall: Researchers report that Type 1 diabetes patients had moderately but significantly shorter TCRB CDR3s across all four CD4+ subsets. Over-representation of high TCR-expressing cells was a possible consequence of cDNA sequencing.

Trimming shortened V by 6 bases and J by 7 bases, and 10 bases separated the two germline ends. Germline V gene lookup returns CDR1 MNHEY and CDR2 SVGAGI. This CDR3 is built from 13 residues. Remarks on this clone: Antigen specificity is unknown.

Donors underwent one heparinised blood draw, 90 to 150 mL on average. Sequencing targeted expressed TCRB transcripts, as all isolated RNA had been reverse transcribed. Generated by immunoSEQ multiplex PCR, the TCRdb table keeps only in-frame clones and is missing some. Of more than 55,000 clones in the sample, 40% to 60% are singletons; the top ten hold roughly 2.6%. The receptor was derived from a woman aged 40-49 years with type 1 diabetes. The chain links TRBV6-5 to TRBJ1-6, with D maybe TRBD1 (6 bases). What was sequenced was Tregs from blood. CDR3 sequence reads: CASRQGSNSPLHF. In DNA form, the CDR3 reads TGTGCCAGCAGGCAGGGGTCCAATTCACCCCTCCACTTT.